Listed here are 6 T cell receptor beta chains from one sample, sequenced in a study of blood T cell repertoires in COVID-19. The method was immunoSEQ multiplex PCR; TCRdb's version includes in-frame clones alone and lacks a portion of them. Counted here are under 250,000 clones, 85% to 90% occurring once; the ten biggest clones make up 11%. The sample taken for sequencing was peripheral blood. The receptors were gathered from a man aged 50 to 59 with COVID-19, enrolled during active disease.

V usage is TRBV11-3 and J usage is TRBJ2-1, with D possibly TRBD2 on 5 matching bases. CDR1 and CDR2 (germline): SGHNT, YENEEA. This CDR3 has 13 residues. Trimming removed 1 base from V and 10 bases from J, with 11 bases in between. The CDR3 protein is CASSLGGGREQFF. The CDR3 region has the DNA TGTGCCAGCAGCTTAGGGGGTGGGAGAGAGCAGTTCTTC.

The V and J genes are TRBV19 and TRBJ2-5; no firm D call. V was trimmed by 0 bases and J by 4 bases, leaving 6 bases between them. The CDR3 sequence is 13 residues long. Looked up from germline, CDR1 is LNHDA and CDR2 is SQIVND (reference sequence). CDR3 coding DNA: TGTGCCAGTAGTATAGATCTTAGAGAGACCCAGTACTTC. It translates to CASSIDLRETQYF.

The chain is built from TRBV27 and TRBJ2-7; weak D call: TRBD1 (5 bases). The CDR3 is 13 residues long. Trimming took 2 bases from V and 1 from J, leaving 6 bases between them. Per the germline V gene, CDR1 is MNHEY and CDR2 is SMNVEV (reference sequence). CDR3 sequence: CASSLKGSYEQYF. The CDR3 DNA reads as TGTGCCAGCAGTTTAAAGGGGTCCTACGAGCAGTACTTC.

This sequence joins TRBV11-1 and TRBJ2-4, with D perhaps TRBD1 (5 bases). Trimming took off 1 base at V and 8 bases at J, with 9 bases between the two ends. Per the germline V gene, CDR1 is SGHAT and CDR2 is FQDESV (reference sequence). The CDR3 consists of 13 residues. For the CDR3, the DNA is TGTGCCAGCAGCTTAGAGGGGTCGGACATTCAGTACTTC. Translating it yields CASSLEGSDIQYF.

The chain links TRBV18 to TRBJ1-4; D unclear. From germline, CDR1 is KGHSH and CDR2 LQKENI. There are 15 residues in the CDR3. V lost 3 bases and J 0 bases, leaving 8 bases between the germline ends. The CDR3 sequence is CASSPRGTTNEKLFF. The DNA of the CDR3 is TGTGCCAGCTCACCGAGAGGGACAACTAATGAAAAACTGTTTTTT.

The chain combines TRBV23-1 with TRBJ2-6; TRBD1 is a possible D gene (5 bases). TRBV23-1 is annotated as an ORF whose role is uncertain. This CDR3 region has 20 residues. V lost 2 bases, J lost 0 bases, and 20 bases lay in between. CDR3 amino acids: CASSQRRDSSYVSGANVLTF. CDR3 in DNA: TGCGCCAGCAGTCAACGTCGAGACAGTTCTTATGTCTCTGGGGCCAACGTCCTGACTTTC.